This T cell receptor beta chain was documented in a study of T cell responses to AZD1222 COVID-19 vaccine. General study findings and limits: Just a handful of AZD1222 recipients were seropositive at baseline.

The protocol was immunoSEQ multiplex PCR, while the TCRdb copy is restricted to in-frame clones and leaves out a portion. The sample has about 78,000 clones; about 82% are singletons. As to this clone: Antigen unknown.

Trimming removed 5 bases at V and 5 bases at J, with 15 bases between. In germline, CDR1 is SGHVS, CDR2 FQNEAQ. The CDR3 extends over 14 amino acids. The chain is built from TRBV7-8 and TRBJ1-1, with D unresolved. The TCR was taken from an adult in good health. Sequenced here: peripheral blood, sampled on day 0 of AZD1222 vaccination. The CDR3 DNA sequence: TGTGCCAGCAGCCTCGGGCCGGGTGTGACTGAAGCTTTCTTT. Amino acids: CASSLGPGVTEAFF.